This T cell receptor beta chain was identified in a study of blood T cell repertoires in COVID-19. The wider study: Nucleic acid was either cDNA or gDNA, and it came from T cells, B-cell-depleted T cells, or PBMCs.

CDR3 length equals 16 residues. Germline V gene data show CDR1 as MGHRA and CDR2 as YSYEKL. The V end was cut by 4 bases, the J end by 6 bases, with 21 bases between. TCRdb's table, derived via immunoSEQ multiplex PCR, lists solely in-frame clones and lacks some. The data show hundreds of thousands of clones, with 70% to 90% seen just once and 7.5% to 9% held by the top ten. Seattle patients were enrolled during active infection and followed longitudinally. The genes are TRBV4-1 and TRBJ1-2, with a weak D call TRBD1 (6 bases). The sample consisted of peripheral blood. The TCR originated in a woman aged 45-65 years with COVID-19, enrolled during active disease. The DNA of the CDR3 is TGCGCCAGCAGCCCATCTGAAAGGGACACAACCAATGGCTACACCTTC. Its protein is CASSPSERDTTNGYTF.